The clone carrying this T cell receptor beta chain has only a few counts. The V and J ends lost 4 bases and 7 bases, in that order; junction bases with no gene match: 11. Germline CDR1 reads SGHTA; CDR2 reads FQGNSA. CDR3 length equals 15 residues. The data were obtained in a study of blood T cell repertoires in COVID-19. Overall study: Whether acute or convalescent, the COVID-19 samples came from the United States, Italy and Spain. From T cells, B-cell-depleted T cells, or PBMCs came the material, which was cDNA or gDNA.

Clones were sequenced by immunoSEQ multiplex PCR, and TCRdb holds only the in-frame ones, with some missing. The sample yields fewer than 250,000 clones, 86% seen once. Living in under 30 US areas, the participants were between roughly 18 and 90 years of age. Donors in Cohort 3 who had recovered were those with two negative PCRs, healthcare professional clearance, or resolution of their symptoms. The V and J genes are TRBV7-2 and TRBJ2-7, with TRBD2 identical over 9 bases. This receptor was identified in a woman aged 45-59 years who had recovered from COVID-19. The sample consisted of PBMCs or T cells enriched from blood (not recorded which). The CDR3 is CASSSGTLAGREQYF. CDR3 DNA: TGTGCCAGCAGCTCGGGGACCCTAGCGGGGCGGGAGCAGTACTTC.